Listed below are T cell receptor beta chains from one sample, sequenced in a study of control samples from healthy donors and cancer patients. Measured with immunoSEQ multiplex PCR; TCRdb has only the in-frame clones, and not every one. Among 110,000 or so clones listed, 82% were seen once. Sequencing was carried out using blood. These receptors all stem from a man between 18 and 35 years old in good health. Both conserved end residues are part of each CDR3. The order of the fields is J gene, D gene, clone size, V gene, CDR3 protein, CDR3 DNA. A D gene is named only where the DNA matches it firmly. Rows may omit the clone size; those that give it use once, few, many or a size class.

j_call: TRBJ1-2; d_call: TRBD1; clone_size: NA; v_call: TRBV5-6; cdr3_aa: CASSPRTGWDYGYTF; cdr3_nt: TGTGCCAGCAGCCCCCGGACAGGCTGGGACTATGGCTACACCTTC
j_call: TRBJ1-2; d_call: NA; clone_size: NA; v_call: TRBV7-2; cdr3_aa: CASSLEKDIYGYTF; cdr3_nt: TGTGCCAGCAGCTTAGAAAAGGATATCTATGGCTACACCTTC
j_call: TRBJ1-2; d_call: NA; clone_size: NA; v_call: TRBV6-1; cdr3_aa: CASSEWDGYTF; cdr3_nt: TGTGCCAGCAGTGAATGGGATGGCTACACCTTC
j_call: TRBJ1-5; d_call: TRBD1; clone_size: many; v_call: TRBV25-1; cdr3_aa: CASSGGAGNQPQHF; cdr3_nt: TGTGCCTCCTCAGGGGGCGCGGGCAATCAGCCCCAGCATTTT
j_call: TRBJ2-1; d_call: NA; clone_size: once; v_call: TRBV11-2; cdr3_aa: CASSPRDVDDNEQFF; cdr3_nt: TGTGCCAGCAGCCCGCGGGACGTTGACGACAATGAACAGTTCTTC
j_call: TRBJ1-2; d_call: NA; clone_size: NA; v_call: TRBV27; cdr3_aa: CASSLTTGDYGYTF; cdr3_nt: TGTGCCAGCAGTTTGACGACAGGCGACTATGGCTACACCTTC
j_call: TRBJ2-5; d_call: NA; clone_size: NA; v_call: TRBV19; cdr3_aa: CASSMGETQYF; cdr3_nt: TGTGCCAGTAGTATGGGAGAGACCCAGTACTTC
j_call: TRBJ1-1; d_call: NA; clone_size: NA; v_call: TRBV6-5; cdr3_aa: CASSWGWDTEAFF; cdr3_nt: TGTGCCAGCAGTTGGGGTTGGGACACTGAAGCTTTCTTT
j_call: TRBJ1-3; d_call: TRBD1; clone_size: NA; v_call: TRBV11-2; cdr3_aa: CASSSNDRVPGNTIYF; cdr3_nt: TGTGCCAGCAGCTCAAACGACAGGGTACCTGGAAACACCATATATTTT
j_call: TRBJ2-7; d_call: NA; clone_size: NA; v_call: TRBV27; cdr3_aa: CASSLKPTYEQYF; cdr3_nt: TGTGCCAGCAGTTTAAAACCGACCTACGAGCAGTACTTC
j_call: TRBJ1-2; d_call: TRBD1; clone_size: NA; v_call: TRBV14; cdr3_aa: CASSRIRTGTYGYTF; cdr3_nt: TGTGCCAGCAGCCGAATACGGACAGGGACCTATGGCTACACCTTC
j_call: TRBJ2-3; d_call: TRBD2; clone_size: few; v_call: TRBV5-4; cdr3_aa: CASSLARLAGPHTDTQYF; cdr3_nt: TGTGCCAGCAGCTTGGCCCGACTAGCGGGGCCCCACACAGATACGCAGTATTTT
j_call: TRBJ1-5; d_call: NA; clone_size: few; v_call: TRBV19; cdr3_aa: CASSTLNQPQHF; cdr3_nt: TGTGCCAGTAGTACCCTTAATCAGCCCCAGCATTTT
j_call: TRBJ1-2; d_call: NA; clone_size: NA; v_call: TRBV4-2; cdr3_aa: CASSPKEGGYGYTF; cdr3_nt: TGTGCCAGCAGCCCTAAAGAGGGGGGCTATGGCTACACCTTC
j_call: TRBJ1-2; d_call: NA; clone_size: NA; v_call: TRBV19; cdr3_aa: CASTPNGGIGGYTF; cdr3_nt: TGTGCCAGTACCCCTAATGGGGGGATAGGTGGCTACACCTTC
j_call: TRBJ1-1; d_call: NA; clone_size: NA; v_call: TRBV15; cdr3_aa: CATSRLLGNTEAFF; cdr3_nt: TGTGCCACCAGCAGGCTCTTAGGCAACACTGAAGCTTTCTTT
j_call: TRBJ1-4; d_call: TRBD1; clone_size: NA; v_call: TRBV2; cdr3_aa: CASTRTGGLGNEKLFF; cdr3_nt: TGTGCCAGCACGAGGACAGGGGGCTTAGGTAATGAAAAACTGTTTTTT
j_call: TRBJ1-1; d_call: TRBD1; clone_size: few; v_call: TRBV27; cdr3_aa: CASSTRQGTEAFF; cdr3_nt: TGTGCCAGCAGTACTAGACAGGGCACTGAAGCTTTCTTT
j_call: TRBJ1-5; d_call: NA; clone_size: NA; v_call: TRBV6-5; cdr3_aa: CASEPRAGGQPQHF; cdr3_nt: TGTGCCAGCGAACCACGGGCGGGTGGCCAGCCCCAGCATTTT
j_call: TRBJ1-2; d_call: NA; clone_size: NA; v_call: TRBV19; cdr3_aa: CASSIGQGPWGYTF; cdr3_nt: TGTGCCAGTAGTATCGGCCAGGGGCCTTGGGGCTACACCTTC
j_call: TRBJ2-5; d_call: NA; clone_size: NA; v_call: TRBV6-2/TRBV6-3; cdr3_aa: CASSYSPGEMKTQYF; cdr3_nt: TGTGCCAGCAGTTACTCTCCAGGGGAGATGAAGACCCAGTACTTC
j_call: TRBJ2-7; d_call: TRBD1; clone_size: once; v_call: TRBV25-1; cdr3_aa: CASSGRQGESSYEQYF; cdr3_nt: TGTGCCAGCAGTGGACGACAGGGAGAGAGCTCCTACGAGCAGTACTTC
j_call: TRBJ2-2; d_call: NA; clone_size: NA; v_call: TRBV27; cdr3_aa: CASRGGANTGELFF; cdr3_nt: TGTGCCAGCAGGGGAGGAGCGAACACCGGGGAGCTGTTTTTT
j_call: TRBJ1-1; d_call: NA; clone_size: few; v_call: TRBV19; cdr3_aa: CASSPRGKGTEAFF; cdr3_nt: TGTGCCAGTAGCCCTCGAGGGAAGGGGACTGAAGCTTTCTTT
j_call: TRBJ2-2; d_call: NA; clone_size: NA; v_call: TRBV11-2; cdr3_aa: CASSLRGAGTTGELFF; cdr3_nt: TGTGCCAGCAGCCTGAGGGGGGCCGGGACCACCGGGGAGCTGTTTTTT
j_call: TRBJ1-2; d_call: NA; clone_size: NA; v_call: TRBV6-2/TRBV6-3; cdr3_aa: CASSYSASGEGYTF; cdr3_nt: TGTGCCAGCAGTTACTCAGCGTCAGGGGAAGGCTACACCTTC
j_call: TRBJ1-1; d_call: TRBD1; clone_size: NA; v_call: TRBV2; cdr3_aa: CASSARGQGVTEAFF; cdr3_nt: TGTGCCAGCAGTGCCCGGGGGCAGGGGGTCACTGAAGCTTTCTTT
j_call: TRBJ2-2; d_call: NA; clone_size: NA; v_call: TRBV5-8; cdr3_aa: CASSLVPRANTGELFF; cdr3_nt: TGTGCCAGCAGCTTGGTTCCCAGAGCGAACACCGGGGAGCTGTTTTTT
j_call: TRBJ1-6; d_call: NA; clone_size: NA; v_call: TRBV6-5; cdr3_aa: CASWQHTNSPLHF; cdr3_nt: TGTGCCAGCTGGCAACATACCAATTCACCCCTCCACTTT
j_call: TRBJ2-5; d_call: NA; clone_size: NA; v_call: TRBV7-8; cdr3_aa: CASSPQETQYF; cdr3_nt: TGTGCCAGCAGCCCTCAAGAGACCCAGTACTTC
j_call: TRBJ2-1; d_call: TRBD2; clone_size: NA; v_call: TRBV7-2; cdr3_aa: CASSLVSGGAREQFF; cdr3_nt: TGTGCCAGCAGCTTAGTTAGCGGGGGGGCTAGGGAGCAGTTCTTC
j_call: TRBJ2-5; d_call: NA; clone_size: NA; v_call: TRBV5-5; cdr3_aa: CASSKGTGQGTQYF; cdr3_nt: TGTGCCAGCAGCAAAGGCACAGGGCAAGGGACCCAGTACTTC
j_call: TRBJ1-1; d_call: NA; clone_size: many; v_call: TRBV7-8; cdr3_aa: CASSLERGVPEAFF; cdr3_nt: TGTGCCAGCAGCTTAGAGAGGGGGGTGCCTGAAGCTTTCTTT
j_call: TRBJ1-5; d_call: NA; clone_size: NA; v_call: TRBV12-5; cdr3_aa: CASGLGPYSNQPQHF; cdr3_nt: TGTGCTAGTGGTTTGGGACCCTATAGCAATCAGCCCCAGCATTTT
j_call: TRBJ2-1; d_call: TRBD2; clone_size: NA; v_call: TRBV6-2/TRBV6-3; cdr3_aa: CASSYPGGLAGGAYNEQFF; cdr3_nt: TGTGCCAGCAGTTACCCCGGGGGACTAGCGGGGGGCGCCTACAATGAGCAGTTCTTC
j_call: TRBJ1-5; d_call: TRBD1; clone_size: NA; v_call: TRBV5-8; cdr3_aa: CASRRTGASNQPQHF; cdr3_nt: TGTGCCAGCAGAAGGACAGGGGCGAGCAATCAGCCCCAGCATTTT
j_call: TRBJ1-4; d_call: NA; clone_size: NA; v_call: TRBV6-6; cdr3_aa: CASSYSRLGEKLFF; cdr3_nt: TGTGCCAGCAGTTACTCGAGACTGGGAGAAAAACTGTTTTTT
j_call: TRBJ2-5; d_call: NA; clone_size: NA; v_call: TRBV15; cdr3_aa: CATSTTPRRGFAFSETQYF; cdr3_nt: TGTGCCACCAGCACCACCCCGAGGCGAGGGTTCGCATTTTCAGAGACCCAGTACTTC
j_call: TRBJ2-5; d_call: TRBD1; clone_size: NA; v_call: TRBV28; cdr3_aa: CASSFLRDRVDF; cdr3_nt: TGTGCCAGCAGTTTCCTCCGGGACAGGGTGGACTTC
j_call: TRBJ2-7; d_call: TRBD1; clone_size: NA; v_call: TRBV10-3; cdr3_aa: CAISKTGATSYEQYF; cdr3_nt: TGTGCCATCAGTAAAACAGGGGCGACCTCCTACGAGCAGTACTTC
j_call: TRBJ2-3; d_call: NA; clone_size: NA; v_call: TRBV7-9; cdr3_aa: CASSFSMGTDTQYF; cdr3_nt: TGTGCCAGCAGCTTTAGTATGGGCACAGATACGCAGTATTTT
j_call: TRBJ1-6; d_call: NA; clone_size: NA; v_call: TRBV6-6; cdr3_aa: CASSEYRENSPLHF; cdr3_nt: TGTGCCAGCAGTGAGTACAGGGAAAATTCACCCCTCCACTTT
j_call: TRBJ1-6; d_call: TRBD1; clone_size: NA; v_call: TRBV5-6; cdr3_aa: CASSNRDRNSPLHF; cdr3_nt: TGTGCCAGCAGCAACCGGGACAGAAATTCACCCCTCCACTTT
j_call: TRBJ1-6; d_call: NA; clone_size: few; v_call: TRBV3-1/TRBV3-2; cdr3_aa: CASRDSTSPLHF; cdr3_nt: TGTGCCAGCCGGGACTCTACTTCACCCCTCCACTTT
j_call: TRBJ1-2; d_call: NA; clone_size: NA; v_call: TRBV14; cdr3_aa: CASSHPGYYGYTF; cdr3_nt: TGTGCCAGCAGCCATCCGGGTTACTATGGCTACACCTTC
j_call: TRBJ2-1; d_call: NA; clone_size: NA; v_call: TRBV29-1; cdr3_aa: CSVNLQGGFYNEQFF; cdr3_nt: TGCAGCGTTAACCTACAGGGTGGGTTTTACAATGAGCAGTTCTTC
j_call: TRBJ1-6; d_call: TRBD1; clone_size: NA; v_call: TRBV20-1; cdr3_aa: CSASVKSRDRGPSSYNSPLHF; cdr3_nt: TGCAGTGCCAGTGTAAAGTCCCGGGACAGGGGGCCAAGCTCCTATAATTCACCCCTCCACTTT
j_call: TRBJ2-1; d_call: NA; clone_size: NA; v_call: TRBV6-5; cdr3_aa: CASSYGGPRWFF; cdr3_nt: TGTGCCAGCAGTTATGGGGGCCCCAGGTGGTTCTTC
j_call: TRBJ1-1; d_call: NA; clone_size: NA; v_call: TRBV27; cdr3_aa: CASSLFQNTEAFF; cdr3_nt: TGTGCCAGCAGTTTATTCCAGAACACTGAAGCTTTCTTT
j_call: TRBJ2-2; d_call: NA; clone_size: NA; v_call: TRBV5-5; cdr3_aa: CASSLAGLNTGELFF; cdr3_nt: TGTGCCAGCAGCTTGGCGGGACTGAACACCGGGGAGCTGTTTTTT
j_call: TRBJ2-3; d_call: NA; clone_size: NA; v_call: TRBV6-5; cdr3_aa: CASSYTTRRGDTQYF; cdr3_nt: TGTGCCAGCAGTTACACGACAAGGCGGGGAGATACGCAGTATTTT
j_call: TRBJ1-1; d_call: NA; clone_size: NA; v_call: TRBV6-2/TRBV6-3; cdr3_aa: CASSLLPSPEAFF; cdr3_nt: TGTGCCAGCAGCCTTCTCCCGAGCCCTGAAGCTTTCTTT
j_call: TRBJ1-1; d_call: NA; clone_size: NA; v_call: TRBV6-5; cdr3_aa: CASSYSWTSPEAFF; cdr3_nt: TGTGCCAGCAGTTACTCGTGGACTAGCCCTGAAGCTTTCTTT
j_call: TRBJ2-3; d_call: TRBD1; clone_size: NA; v_call: TRBV10-3; cdr3_aa: CAISEWDTRGLTDTQYF; cdr3_nt: TGTGCCATCAGTGAGTGGGATACTAGGGGGCTAACAGATACGCAGTATTTT
j_call: TRBJ1-2; d_call: TRBD1; clone_size: NA; v_call: TRBV6-5; cdr3_aa: CASRQGQGGGYTF; cdr3_nt: TGTGCCAGCAGACAAGGACAGGGTGGAGGCTACACCTTC
j_call: TRBJ2-3; d_call: NA; clone_size: NA; v_call: TRBV30; cdr3_aa: CAWSSYGDTQYF; cdr3_nt: TGTGCCTGGAGTTCTTACGGGGATACGCAGTATTTT
j_call: TRBJ1-1; d_call: NA; clone_size: NA; v_call: TRBV12-3/TRBV12-4; cdr3_aa: CASSLGTSKAFF; cdr3_nt: TGTGCCAGCAGCCTAGGGACATCGAAGGCTTTCTTT
j_call: TRBJ1-6; d_call: NA; clone_size: NA; v_call: TRBV28; cdr3_aa: CASSLWADNSPLHF; cdr3_nt: TGTGCCAGCAGTTTATGGGCGGACAATTCACCCCTCCACTTT
j_call: TRBJ1-2; d_call: NA; clone_size: NA; v_call: TRBV15; cdr3_aa: CATSREEGLYGYTF; cdr3_nt: TGTGCCACCAGCAGAGAAGAGGGTCTCTATGGCTACACCTTC
j_call: TRBJ2-2; d_call: TRBD2; clone_size: NA; v_call: TRBV7-2; cdr3_aa: CASSSTRLAGGMNTGELFF; cdr3_nt: TGTGCCAGCAGCTCCACTAGACTAGCGGGGGGTATGAACACCGGGGAGCTGTTTTTT